These 25 T cell receptor beta chains share one sample of origin, sequenced in a study of T-cell reconstitution after alpha-beta-depleted transplantation in children. Library preparation (for TCRbeta) was performed with unique molecular identifiers. Via MiXCR, TCRdb re-called the PCR reads, giving one row per CDR3 protein. The sample holds fewer than 550,000 distinct CDR3 sequences, roughly 10% seen once. The sequenced sample was PBMCs, mostly from graft donor cells, obtained 180 days after TCRalphabeta/CD19-depleted stem cell transplant. These receptors originate from a female patient aged 2-9 years who had a stem cell transplant for aplastic anemia, so the T cells may come from the graft donor.

This clonotype has just a few counts. The CDR3, as DNA: TGCGCCAGCAGCTCCCCAGCGGGGGACGAAAGCACAGATACGCAGTATTTT. Residues: CASSSPAGDESTDTQYF. The V and J genes are TRBV5-1 and TRBJ2-3; TRBD2 matches at 8 bases. Per the germline V gene, CDR1 is SGHRS and CDR2 is YFSETQ. This CDR3 comprises 17 residues. With V trimmed by 3 bases and J by 0 bases, 9 bases remained unmatched.

The J gene is TRBJ1-2, the V gene TRBV29-1; D is perhaps TRBD1 (6 bases). Looked up from germline, CDR1 is SQVTM and CDR2 is ANQGSEA. Trimming cost V 6 bases and J 2 bases, with 16 bases left between them. This CDR3 comprises 14 residues. CDR3 protein: CSVQPGHKNYGYTF. Written as DNA, the CDR3 is TGCAGCGTGCAACCGGGACATAAGAACTATGGCTACACCTTC.

This clonotype was counted many times. The chain has TRBV5-1 and TRBJ2-5; the match to TRBD1 covers 11 bases. The J segment lost 1 base and the V segment lost 2 bases, leaving 4 bases of the junction unmatched. Germline assignment: CDR1 SGHRS and CDR2 YFSETQ. The CDR3 length is 16 residues. The CDR3 reads CASSLLGQGVQETQYF. CDR3 DNA: TGCGCCAGCAGCTTATTGGGACAGGGGGTCCAAGAGACCCAGTACTTC. The complete variable domain, with remaining parts taken from reference TRBV5-1 and TRBJ2-5, reads KAGVTQTPRYLIKTRGQQVTLSCSPISGHRSVSWYQQTPGQGLQFLFEYFSETQRNKGNFPGRFSGRQFSNSRSEMNVSTLELGDSALYLCASSLLGQGVQETQYFGPGTRLLVL.

The V call is TRBV27, the J call TRBJ2-7, with a tentative D call TRBD1 (6 bases). Germline V gene lookup returns CDR1 MNHEY and CDR2 SMNVEV (reference sequence). The CDR3 has 15 residues. Trimming stripped 6 bases from V and 0 bases from J, with 15 bases between. The CDR3 loop reads CASSRQALHSYEQYF. The DNA of the CDR3 is TGTGCCAGCAGCAGACAGGCCCTACACTCCTACGAGCAGTACTTC.

This clonotype came up a few times. DNA for the CDR3: TGTGCCAGCAGTGAATTAAGAGAGACGGGTGAAGCTTTCTTT. Translating it yields CASSELRETGEAFF. The chain carries TRBV25-1 and TRBJ1-1; D call uncertain. V was shortened by 1 base and J by 7 bases, with 13 bases between the two germline ends. Germline CDR1 is MGHDK and CDR2 is SYGVNS. The CDR3 is 14 amino acids.

The chain carries TRBV9 and TRBJ2-5; D is unresolved. The CDR3 length is 13 residues. Trimming removed 0 bases at V and 4 bases at J, with 7 bases between. Per germline, CDR1 SGDLS and CDR2 YYNGEE. The CDR3, as DNA: TGTGCCAGCAGCGTAGAGGACCGAGAGACCCAGTACTTC. Encoded protein: CASSVEDRETQYF.

This clonotype was seen many times. J is TRBJ1-5 and V is TRBV29-1; the D gene is possibly TRBD1 (6 bases). Germline V CDR1 and CDR2: SQVTM, ANQGSEA. The length of the CDR3 is 13 residues. Between the trimmed V and J ends, which lost 6 bases and 3 bases, there was a span of 12 bases. Here the CDR3 reads CSVADRVNQPQHF. The CDR3 DNA follows: TGCAGCGTCGCGGACAGAGTCAATCAGCCCCAGCATTTT.

This clonotype was recorded a few times. The chain uses TRBV4-3 and TRBJ2-2; 8 bases agree with TRBD1. This CDR3 is 15 amino acids long. The V and J ends lost 1 base and 7 bases, in that order; junction bases with no gene match: 5. Per the germline V gene, CDR1 is LGHNA and CDR2 is YSLEER. CDR3 region: CASSQVTGVGGELFF. In nucleotides, the CDR3 is TGCGCCAGCAGCCAAGTGACAGGGGTGGGCGGGGAGCTGTTTTTT.

There are a few counts of this clonotype. The chain recombines TRBV10-1 with TRBJ2-1; TRBD2 aligns across 7 bases. Per the germline V gene, CDR1 is WNHNN and CDR2 is SYGVQD (reference sequence). V shed 5 bases and J 8 bases; nucleotides not matched to a gene: 6. The CDR3 runs 13 residues. Written as DNA, the CDR3 is TGCGCCAGCAGTTCTCGACTAGCCTATGAGCAGTTCTTC. Translating it yields CASSSRLAYEQFF.

This clonotype was observed at least ten times. V usage is TRBV28 and J usage is TRBJ2-5, with TRBD2 matching over 14 bases. From germline, CDR1 is MDHEN and CDR2 SYDVKM. This CDR3 has 17 amino acids. V shed 3 bases and J 5 bases; nucleotides not matched to a gene: 8. The DNA of the CDR3 is TGTGCCAGCAGTTTCCTTGCCGGGACTAGCGGGAGCGAGACCCAGTACTTC. Translating it yields CASSFLAGTSGSETQYF.

The chain is built from TRBV7-2 and TRBJ2-3, with 16 bases aligning to TRBD2. The V and J ends lost 5 bases and 5 bases, in that order; junction bases with no gene match: 4. Looked up from germline, CDR1 is SGHTA and CDR2 is FQGNSA. The CDR3 runs to 16 residues. The CDR3 nucleotides are TGTGCCAGCAGCAGGGGACTAGCGGGAGGGGAAGATACGCAGTATTTT. It encodes CASSRGLAGGEDTQYF.

V gene TRBV7-6 combines with J gene TRBJ2-7; perhaps TRBD1 as D (6 bases). With 5 bases removed from V and 9 bases from J, the gap between germline ends came to 17 bases. The CDR3 contains 13 residues. Germline CDR1 is SGHVS and CDR2 is FNYEAQ. Here the CDR3 DNA reads TGTGCCAGCAGCCGTGGACAGTCTGAGGTGCAGTACGTC. Translating it yields CASSRGQSEVQYV.

V is TRBV30 and J is TRBJ1-2; 7 nucleotides agree with TRBD1. Germline V gene lookup returns CDR1 GTSNPN and CDR2 SVGIG (reference sequence). The CDR3 consists of 15 residues. After removal of 2 bases from V and 5 bases from J, the junction contained 11 bases not matched to a gene. The chain's CDR3 is CAWSSQGVQYYGYTF. The CDR3 coding sequence is TGTGCCTGGAGTTCCCAGGGGGTTCAATATTATGGCTACACCTTC.

This chain links TRBV5-1 with TRBJ2-1; TRBD2 agrees at 9 bases. The germline CDR1 and CDR2 sequences are SGHRS and YFSETQ. This CDR3 contains 16 residues. Trimming removed 0 bases from V and 6 bases from J; junction bases left unmatched: 7. CDR3 protein: CASSLVPSGRLNEQFF. DNA for the CDR3: TGCGCCAGCAGCTTGGTACCCAGCGGGAGGCTCAATGAGCAGTTCTTC.

This clonotype was counted only a few times. The chain links TRBV4-3 to TRBJ2-1, with D tentatively TRBD1 (6 bases). Germline-derived CDR1 and CDR2 are LGHNA and YSLEER. The CDR3 loop spans 16 amino acids. The V and J ends lost 4 bases and 1 base respectively, with 14 bases between them. The CDR3 region has the DNA TGCGCCAGCAGCCCCCGAGGGCAGGGGTCCTACAATGAGCAGTTCTTC. Translating gives CASSPRGQGSYNEQFF.

In its sample, this clonotype was seen a few times. This chain links TRBV7-9 with TRBJ1-2; a possible D gene is TRBD1 (6 bases). Germline V gene sequence: CDR1 SEHNR, CDR2 FQNEAQ (reference sequence). The CDR3 has 16 residues. Deletions cut 8 bases from V and 4 bases from J, with 23 bases between. CDR3 DNA: TGTGCCAGCGAGGGGGAGGCCTATAGTCGGGGCTATGGCTACACCTTC. This codes for CASEGEAYSRGYGYTF.

This clonotype came up many times. The gene calls are TRBV12-3 or TRBV12-4 and TRBJ2-4; 8 bases align to TRBD1. The V gene end was trimmed by 3 bases and the J gene end by 1 base; junction bases not matched to a gene: 8. The CDR3 has 17 amino acids. Here the CDR3 reads CASSFVQGAPAKNIQYF. CDR3 sequence (DNA): TGTGCCAGCAGTTTTGTCCAGGGGGCGCCGGCCAAAAACATTCAGTACTTC.

This clonotype appeared a few times. The rearrangement uses TRBV24-1 and TRBJ2-3, with D perhaps TRBD2 (5 bases). The CDR3 has 16 residues. Trimming removed 1 base at V and 2 bases at J, with 12 bases between. Germline CDR1 KGHDR, CDR2 SFDVKD. As DNA, the CDR3 is TGTGCCACCAGTGATTTTGTATCGGGGAACACAGATACGCAGTATTTT. Translated, it gives CATSDFVSGNTDTQYF.

This clonotype was picked up many times. CDR3 protein: CATPDGGLLFHEQFF. The DNA of the CDR3 is TGCGCCACCCCGGACGGGGGCCTCCTTTTCCATGAGCAGTTCTTC. The J gene is TRBJ2-1, the V gene TRBV5-1; tentatively, D is TRBD1 or TRBD2 (6 bases each). Germline V gene data show CDR1 as SGHRS and CDR2 as YFSETQ. The V and J ends lost 9 bases and 8 bases respectively, with 24 bases between them. This CDR3 has 15 amino acids.

This chain uses TRBV18 with TRBJ1-1; D is unclear. V gave up 3 bases and J gave up 7 bases, with 12 bases separating them. The CDR3 runs 13 residues. CDR1 and CDR2 (germline): KGHSH, LQKENI. CDR3 protein: CASSPDTSIEAFF. In DNA form, the CDR3 reads TGTGCCAGCTCACCCGACACGTCTATTGAAGCTTTCTTT.

The chain joins TRBV20-1 to TRBJ2-3; D is undetermined. The CDR3 runs to 13 residues. The V and J ends lost 0 bases and 4 bases respectively, with 8 bases between them. Germline-derived CDR1 and CDR2 are DFQATT and SNEGSKA (reference sequence). The CDR3 nucleotides are TGCAGTGCTAGAGAATCGCCGCCAGATACGCAGTATTTT. Translation: CSARESPPDTQYF.

A few counts support this clonotype. CDR3: CASSGRDGWETQYF. The DNA of the CDR3 is TGTGCCAGCAGCGGCCGGGACGGGTGGGAGACCCAGTACTTC. The chain has TRBV11-3 and TRBJ2-5; D is perhaps TRBD1 or TRBD2 (5 bases each). CDR1 SGHNT and CDR2 YENEEA come from the germline V gene. The length of the CDR3 is 14 residues. The V end lost 5 bases, the J end lost 5 bases, and 15 bases lay between the germline ends.

The J gene is TRBJ2-7, the V gene TRBV27, with TRBD2 matching over 10 bases. Germline loops: CDR1 MNHEY, CDR2 SMNVEV (reference sequence). This CDR3 spans 18 amino acids. V lost 2 bases and J lost 4; bases outside the gene matches: 14. The CDR3 nucleotides are TGTGCCAGCAGTTTACGGGGCACGGTAGCGGGAGGTGGGTACGAGCAGTACGTC. Amino acid sequence: CASSLRGTVAGGGYEQYV.

The table lists this clonotype with many counts. The V and J genes are TRBV5-1 and TRBJ2-3, with D maybe TRBD2 (6 bases). Trimming pared 4 bases from V and 1 base from J, leaving 13 bases between. The length of the CDR3 is 15 residues. The germline gives CDR1 SGHRS, CDR2 YFSETQ. The CDR3 DNA follows: TGCGCCAGCAGCGTCGGGAGAGGGGGCACAGATACGCAGTATTTT. It is translated as CASSVGRGGTDTQYF.

This clonotype was recorded at least ten times. This chain's CDR3 is CASREGHLLNQPQHF. For the CDR3, the DNA is TGTGCCAGTAGAGAGGGACACCTCTTGAATCAGCCCCAGCATTTT. The chain couples TRBV19 to TRBJ1-5, with D possibly being TRBD1 (6 bases). From germline, CDR1 is LNHDA and CDR2 SQIVND (reference sequence). The V end lost 6 bases, the J end lost 4 bases, and 16 bases lay between the germline ends. This CDR3 contains 15 residues.